These 15 T cell receptor beta chains originate from one sample sequenced in a study of Ad26.COV2.S vaccination and SARS-CoV-2 variants. Treatment noted: around 19 received Ad26.COV2.S at low or high dose, single or two shots; about 5 received placebo; per-sample allocation not given. Each sample was drawn 63 days after the first injection (of vaccine or placebo). Sequencing was performed with immunoSEQ multiplex PCR; in TCRdb, only in-frame clones are kept and a portion is missing. The sample lists 200,000 to 250,000 clones; roughly 90% were seen once. This specimen consisted of peripheral blood, obtained in a trial of Ad26.COV2.S vaccine versus placebo. These receptors all come from a person between 18 and 65 years old who received the Ad26.COV2.S COVID-19 vaccine or a placebo.

The rearrangement joins TRBV28 to TRBJ1-1; D might be TRBD1 (6 bases). The CDR3 is 12 residues long. Trimming pared 7 bases from V and 5 bases from J, leaving 11 bases between. The germline V gene has CDR1 MDHEN and CDR2 SYDVKM. For the CDR3, the DNA is TGTGCCAGCACTCCCGACAGGACTGAAGCTTTCTTT. This translates into CASTPDRTEAFF.

V and J are TRBV6-1 and TRBJ1-5, with D unclear. The V and J ends lost 2 bases and 5 bases respectively, with 10 bases between them. The CDR3 consists of 14 residues. Germline lookup yields CDR1 MNHNS and CDR2 SASEGT. In nucleotides, the CDR3 is TGTGCCAGCAGTGAAAACAGCCCTCATCAGCCCCAGCATTTT. It specifies CASSENSPHQPQHF.

V gene TRBV7-3 combines with J gene TRBJ2-1; D perhaps matches TRBD2 (5 bases). CDR3 length: 15 residues. V was cut by 2 bases and J by 6 bases, with 14 bases left in between. CDR1 is SGHTA, CDR2 FQGTGA, per germline. The CDR3 is CASSLVASIGNEQFF. In DNA, the CDR3 is TGTGCCAGCAGCTTAGTGGCTAGCATCGGCAATGAGCAGTTCTTC.

The J gene is TRBJ2-3, the V gene TRBV28; no firm D call. CDR1 and CDR2 (germline): MDHEN, SYDVKM. V was shortened by 6 bases and J by 6 bases, with 7 bases between the two germline ends. There are 11 residues in the CDR3. In DNA form, the CDR3 reads TGTGCCAGCAGCTTCACGGATACGCAGTATTTT. This codes for CASSFTDTQYF.

CDR3 loop: CASSSPQGSMNTEAFF. Written as DNA, the CDR3 is TGTGCCAGCAGCTCCCCCCAGGGATCCATGAACACTGAAGCTTTCTTT. The gene calls are TRBV7-9 and TRBJ1-1; TRBD1 is a possible D gene (5 bases). Per the germline V gene, CDR1 is SEHNR and CDR2 is FQNEAQ (reference sequence). This CDR3 is built from 16 residues. Trimming removed 4 bases at V and 0 bases at J, with 15 bases between. The full variable domain, completed using reference TRBV7-9 and TRBJ1-1, is DTGVSQNPRHKITKRGQNVTFRCDPISEHNRLYWYRQTLGQGPEFLTYFQNEAQLEKSRLLSDRFSAERPKGSFSTLEIQRTEQGDSAMYLCASSSPQGSMNTEAFFGQGTRLTVV.

The genes are TRBV19 and TRBJ1-5; tentatively, D is TRBD1 (5 bases). Trimming left V 3 bases short and J 7 bases short, with 16 bases between. Germline CDR1 is LNHDA and CDR2 is SQIVND (reference sequence). The CDR3 loop spans 15 amino acids. Here the CDR3 DNA reads TGTGCCAGTAGTATCGGGACCGGCCCGGGCCAGCCCCAGCATTTT. Its protein product is CASSIGTGPGQPQHF.

The chain joins TRBV15 to TRBJ2-5, with 7 bases lining up with TRBD1. J lost 3 bases, V lost 0 bases, and 1 base had no gene match. This CDR3 comprises 14 residues. CDR1 is LNHNV and CDR2 is YYDKDF in the germline V gene (reference sequence). The CDR3 coding sequence is TGTGCCACCAGCAGAGACACAGGGGAAGAGACCCAGTACTTC. It encodes CATSRDTGEETQYF.

V gene TRBV7-2 combines with J gene TRBJ2-7, with TRBD2 matching 12 bases. The germline gives CDR1 SGHTA, CDR2 FQGNSA. V shed 1 base and J 7 bases; nucleotides not matched to a gene: 5. The CDR3 length is 15 residues. This CDR3 is CASSLGTSGTGEQYF. The CDR3 DNA is TGTGCCAGCAGCTTAGGGACTAGCGGGACGGGAGAGCAGTACTTC.

The V and J genes are TRBV6-5 and TRBJ1-2, with a weak D call TRBD1 (6 bases). This CDR3 contains 15 residues. Germline values: CDR1 MNHEY, CDR2 SVGAGI. The V gene lost 0 bases and the J gene lost 4 bases, with 12 bases spanning the gap. CDR3 DNA: TGTGCCAGCAGTTACTCGGGCAGGGGAATCTATGGCTACACCTTC. This translates into CASSYSGRGIYGYTF.

The rearrangement links TRBV5-5 to TRBJ2-3; TRBD1 matches at 9 bases. V dropped 1 base and J dropped 3; count of bases not matched to a gene: 3. CDR1 SGHKS and CDR2 YYEKEE come from the germline V gene (reference sequence). The CDR3 has 15 residues. The DNA for the CDR3 is TGTGCCAGCAGCTTGACAGGGGGCCGTACAGATACGCAGTATTTT. This codes for CASSLTGGRTDTQYF.

The rearrangement links TRBV15 to TRBJ2-3; D uncertain. Trimming removed 0 bases from V and 0 bases from J, with 7 bases in between. Per the germline V gene, CDR1 is LNHNV and CDR2 is YYDKDF (reference sequence). This CDR3 comprises 15 residues. In DNA, the CDR3 is TGTGCCACCAGCAGAGAGGTTATTAGCACAGATACGCAGTATTTT. It specifies CATSREVISTDTQYF.

The chain combines TRBV3-1 (or the pseudogene TRBV3-2) with TRBJ1-4; TRBD1 agrees at 7 bases. Trimming cost V 3 bases and J 0 bases; bases outside gene matches: 1. This CDR3 region has 15 residues. Germline values: CDR1 LGHDT, CDR2 YNNKEL (reference sequence). CDR3 nucleotide sequence: TGTGCCAGCAGCCACGGGACAGCAACTAATGAAAAACTGTTTTTT. Its translation is CASSHGTATNEKLFF.

The chain joins TRBV5-1 to TRBJ1-1, with D hard to call. The CDR3 sequence is 13 residues long. The germline CDR1 and CDR2 sequences are SGHRS and YFSETQ. V shed 4 bases and J shed 4 bases, with 11 bases lying between them. CDR3 sequence (DNA): TGCGCCAGCAGCACGAGTGTGGCCACTGAAGCTTTCTTT. This gives the protein CASSTSVATEAFF. The whole variable domain, filled in from reference TRBV5-1 and TRBJ1-1, reads KAGVTQTPRYLIKTRGQQVTLSCSPISGHRSVSWYQQTPGQGLQFLFEYFSETQRNKGNFPGRFSGRQFSNSRSEMNVSTLELGDSALYLCASSTSVATEAFFGQGTRLTVV.

The genes are TRBV6-5 and TRBJ1-2; D gene unclear. Trimming shortened V by 6 bases and J by 7 bases, and 9 bases separated the two germline ends. The CDR3 has 11 residues. From germline, CDR1 is MNHEY and CDR2 SVGAGI. The CDR3 DNA is TGTGCCAGCAGGCTAGGGTCTGGCTACACCTTC. Its protein is CASRLGSGYTF.

V usage is TRBV10-3 and J usage is TRBJ2-3; TRBD2 agrees at 14 bases. J gave up 7 bases and V 6 bases, and 9 bases lay outside the gene matches. The germline V gene has CDR1 ENHRY and CDR2 SYGVKD. The CDR3 is 16 amino acids. CDR3 coding DNA: TGTGCCATCAGGTGGGGACTAGCGGGAGTCGGGAATACGCAGTATTTT. Translated: CAIRWGLAGVGNTQYF.